The rows below give T cell receptor beta chains drawn from one sample of a study of cytomegalovirus exposure and HLA in healthy donors. The assay was immunoSEQ multiplex PCR, and TCRdb's table has in-frame clones only and misses some. The sample shows roughly 140,000 clones, nearly 80% of them seen only once. The material sequenced was PBMCs. The receptor source for this set is a man in his forties in good health and CMV-seropositive. Each CDR3 is given with its conserved first and last residue. D genes are given only for firm matches. Clone size is shown for a subset of rows, as once, few, many or a class of expanded clone.

J | V | D | length | size | CDR3 | DNA
TRBJ2-3 | TRBV27 | TRBD1 | 17 | - | CASSLKLWDRSTDTQYF | TGTGCCAGCAGTTTAAAGCTTTGGGACAGATCCACAGATACGCAGTATTTT
TRBJ1-1 | TRBV7-9 | - | 13 | - | CASSSLDGPEAFF | TGTGCCAGCAGCTCCCTAGACGGCCCCGAAGCTTTCTTT
TRBJ2-5 | TRBV6-6 | TRBD1 | 15 | - | CASSYHRTGKETQYF | TGTGCCAGCAGTTACCATCGGACAGGTAAAGAGACCCAGTACTTC
TRBJ2-6 | TRBV30 | TRBD2 | 12 | - | CGWGGGANVLTF | TGCGGTTGGGGGGGTGGGGCCAACGTCCTGACTTTC
TRBJ2-7 | TRBV25-1 | - | 15 | few | CASSPPRGSSYEQYF | TGTGCCAGCAGTCCCCCCCGCGGGTCCTCCTACGAGCAGTACTTC
TRBJ1-2 | TRBV29-1 | - | 14 | - | CSTRMGASVDGYTF | TGCAGCACACGAATGGGGGCGTCGGTAGATGGCTACACCTTC
TRBJ1-1 | TRBV18 | TRBD1 | 14 | - | CASSQTGGSTEAFF | TGTGCCAGCTCACAAACAGGGGGTAGCACTGAAGCTTTCTTT
TRBJ1-4 | TRBV28 | TRBD1 | 14 | - | CASRIGTGYEKLFF | TGTGCCAGCAGAATCGGGACAGGGTACGAAAAACTGTTTTTT
TRBJ2-1 | TRBV7-9 | TRBD2 | 16 | few | CASRRRGAGGINEQFF | TGTGCCAGCAGACGTAGGGGGGCGGGAGGTATCAATGAGCAGTTCTTC
TRBJ1-1 | TRBV6-5 | - | 14 | - | CASNKLSGNTEAFF | TGTGCCAGCAACAAACTATCGGGGAACACTGAAGCTTTCTTT
TRBJ1-4 | TRBV5-1 | TRBD1 | 16 | - | CASSTHTGGPGGKLFF | TGCGCCAGCAGCACCCATACAGGGGGTCCTGGGGGAAAACTGTTTTTT
TRBJ1-2 | TRBV6-5 | TRBD1 | 14 | - | CASSRDRGNYGYTF | TGTGCCAGCAGCCGCGACAGGGGGAACTATGGCTACACCTTC
TRBJ2-5 | TRBV25-1 | - | 15 | - | CASSSPGTRGGTQYF | TGTGCCAGCAGTAGTCCCGGGACAAGGGGCGGGACCCAGTACTTC
TRBJ2-1 | TRBV9 | TRBD2 | 17 | - | CASSVGSGRAVVNEQFF | TGTGCCAGCAGCGTAGGGAGCGGGAGGGCCGTGGTGAATGAGCAGTTCTTC
TRBJ2-7 | TRBV5-4 | TRBD2 | 17 | - | CASSLGGTSGSIGEQYF | TGTGCCAGCAGCTTGGGAGGGACTAGCGGGAGTATCGGCGAGCAGTACTTC
TRBJ1-5 | TRBV15 | TRBD1 | 15 | - | CATSRDKGAGQPQHF | TGTGCCACCAGCAGAGATAAGGGGGCAGGTCAGCCCCAGCATTTT
TRBJ2-2 | TRBV6-6 | - | 15 | - | CASSYSGTRTGELFF | TGTGCCAGCAGTTACTCCGGGACACGGACCGGGGAGCTGTTTTTT
TRBJ2-3 | TRBV5-4 | TRBD2 | 14 | - | CASSFRGRADTQYF | TGTGCCAGCAGCTTTCGCGGGAGGGCAGATACGCAGTATTTT
TRBJ2-4 | TRBV7-2 | TRBD2 | 16 | - | CASSSPTSGSGNIQYF | TGTGCCAGCAGCTCCCCCACTAGCGGGAGCGGTAACATTCAGTACTTC
TRBJ2-2 | TRBV27 | - | 13 | - | CASSLQISGELFF | TGTGCCAGCAGTTTACAGATCTCCGGGGAGCTGTTTTTT
TRBJ2-1 | TRBV7-6 | - | 15 | - | CASSLGGTSINEQFF | TGTGCCAGCAGCTTGGGGGGAACTTCTATAAATGAGCAGTTCTTC
TRBJ2-7 | TRBV14 | - | 16 | - | CASSQEPGAAFYEQYF | TGTGCCAGCAGCCAAGAGCCAGGGGCAGCGTTCTACGAGCAGTACTTC
TRBJ2-7 | TRBV5-4 | TRBD2 | 14 | - | CASSNSGKGREQYF | TGTGCCAGCAGTAATAGCGGGAAGGGACGGGAGCAGTACTTC
TRBJ2-5 | TRBV19 | - | 13 | - | CASSIYEGETQYF | TGTGCCAGTAGTATATATGAGGGAGAGACCCAGTACTTC